This TCR beta chain is from a study of cytomegalovirus exposure and HLA in healthy donors. Study details: The platform used for the 95 to 150 validation repertoires matched that of the roughly 700 first-cohort repertoires, a later analysis reported. Study findings and constraints: The study flagged about 160 TCR beta chains as cytomegalovirus-associated. Reported performance of the classifier showed diagnosis of cytomegalovirus status with high specificity and sensitivity.

J was trimmed by 9 bases and V by 1 base; bases with no gene match: 8. Per the germline V gene, CDR1 is SGHNT and CDR2 is YENEEA. This CDR3 contains 16 residues. The donors were in the roughly 110-subject validation cohort, distinct from the 666-subject first cohort. A remark on this clone: Its antigen is unidentified.

Sequencing used immunoSEQ multiplex PCR; TCRdb keeps in-frame clones, though not all of them. The sample contains 120,000 or so clones, around 88% of which appear only once. The specimen was PBMCs. This clonotype was obtained from a man between 18 and 29 years old in good health and CMV-seronegative. The V call is TRBV11-3, the J call TRBJ2-1; 11 bases map to TRBD1. The CDR3 nucleotides are TGTGCCAGCAGCTTAGTCCCCGGACAGGGGGCCGGTGAGCAGTTCTTC. The encoded protein is CASSLVPGQGAGEQFF.